This TCR beta chain appears in the sequencing data of a study of cytomegalovirus exposure and HLA in healthy donors. With 4 bases removed from V and 8 bases from J, the gap between germline ends came to 13 bases. CDR1 and CDR2 from the germline V gene are SGHRS and YFSETQ. The CDR3 contains 13 residues. 13 Jbeta primers and 60 Vbeta primers were used for the PCR. Sequencing used immunoSEQ multiplex PCR; TCRdb keeps in-frame clones, though not all of them. This sample carries more than 95,000 clones, less than 85% of them seen once, and the ten largest clones take more than 6.5%. The J gene is TRBJ2-1, the V gene TRBV5-1, with D tentatively TRBD1 (6 bases). This sequence originates from a man in his forties in good health and CMV-seropositive. The specimen sequenced was PBMCs. For the CDR3, the DNA is TGCGCCAGCAGCGTACAGGGTAGCGATGAGCAGTTCTTC. Its translation: CASSVQGSDEQFF.